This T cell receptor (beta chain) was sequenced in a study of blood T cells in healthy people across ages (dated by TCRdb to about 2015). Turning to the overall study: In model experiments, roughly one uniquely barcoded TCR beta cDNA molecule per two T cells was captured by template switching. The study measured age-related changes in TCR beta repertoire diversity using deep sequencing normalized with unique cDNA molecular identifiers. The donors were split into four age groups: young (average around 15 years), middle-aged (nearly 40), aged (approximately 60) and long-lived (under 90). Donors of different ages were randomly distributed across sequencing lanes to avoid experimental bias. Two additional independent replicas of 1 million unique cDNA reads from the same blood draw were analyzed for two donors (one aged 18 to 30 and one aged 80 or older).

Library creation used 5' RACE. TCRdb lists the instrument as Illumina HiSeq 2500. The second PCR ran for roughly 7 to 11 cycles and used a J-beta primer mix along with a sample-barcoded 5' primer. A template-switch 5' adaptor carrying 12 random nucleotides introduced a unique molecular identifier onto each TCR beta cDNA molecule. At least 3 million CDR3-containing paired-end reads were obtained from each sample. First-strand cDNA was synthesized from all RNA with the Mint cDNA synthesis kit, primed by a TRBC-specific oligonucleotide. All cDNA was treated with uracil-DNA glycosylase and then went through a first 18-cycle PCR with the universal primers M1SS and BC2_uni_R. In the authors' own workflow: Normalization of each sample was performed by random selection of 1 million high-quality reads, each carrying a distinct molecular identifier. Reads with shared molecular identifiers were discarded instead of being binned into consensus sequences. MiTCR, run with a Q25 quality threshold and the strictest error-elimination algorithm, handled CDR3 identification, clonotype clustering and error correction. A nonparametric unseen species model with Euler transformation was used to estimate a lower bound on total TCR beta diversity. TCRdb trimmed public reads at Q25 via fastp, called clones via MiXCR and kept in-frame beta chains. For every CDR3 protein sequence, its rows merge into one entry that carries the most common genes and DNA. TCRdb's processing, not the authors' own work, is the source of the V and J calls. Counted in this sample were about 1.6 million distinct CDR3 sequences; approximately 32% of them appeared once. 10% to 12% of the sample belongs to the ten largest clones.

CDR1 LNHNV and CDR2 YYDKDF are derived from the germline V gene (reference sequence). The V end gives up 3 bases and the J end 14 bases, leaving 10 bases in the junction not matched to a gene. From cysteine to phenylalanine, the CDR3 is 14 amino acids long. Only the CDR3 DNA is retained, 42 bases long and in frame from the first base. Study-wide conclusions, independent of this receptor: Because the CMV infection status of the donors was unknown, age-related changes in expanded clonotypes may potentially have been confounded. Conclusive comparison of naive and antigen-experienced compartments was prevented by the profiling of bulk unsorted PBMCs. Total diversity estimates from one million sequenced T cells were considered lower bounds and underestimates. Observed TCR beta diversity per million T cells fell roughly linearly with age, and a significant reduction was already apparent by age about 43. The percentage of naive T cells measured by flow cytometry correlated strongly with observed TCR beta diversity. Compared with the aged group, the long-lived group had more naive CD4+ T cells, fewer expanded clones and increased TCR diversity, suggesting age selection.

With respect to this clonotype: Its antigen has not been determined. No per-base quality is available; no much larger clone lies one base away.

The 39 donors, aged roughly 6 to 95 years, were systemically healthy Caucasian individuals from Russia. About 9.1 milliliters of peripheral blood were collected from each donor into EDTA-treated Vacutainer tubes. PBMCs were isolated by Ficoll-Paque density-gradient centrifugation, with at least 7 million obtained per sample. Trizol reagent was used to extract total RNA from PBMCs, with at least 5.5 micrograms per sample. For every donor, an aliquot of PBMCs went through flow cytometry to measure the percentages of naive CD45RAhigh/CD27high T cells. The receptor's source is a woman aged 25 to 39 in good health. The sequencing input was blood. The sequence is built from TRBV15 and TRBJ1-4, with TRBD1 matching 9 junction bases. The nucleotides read TGTGCCACCAGCAGGGTGGGGACAGGGATGAGCCTGTTTTTT. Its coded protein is CATSRVGTGMSLFF.